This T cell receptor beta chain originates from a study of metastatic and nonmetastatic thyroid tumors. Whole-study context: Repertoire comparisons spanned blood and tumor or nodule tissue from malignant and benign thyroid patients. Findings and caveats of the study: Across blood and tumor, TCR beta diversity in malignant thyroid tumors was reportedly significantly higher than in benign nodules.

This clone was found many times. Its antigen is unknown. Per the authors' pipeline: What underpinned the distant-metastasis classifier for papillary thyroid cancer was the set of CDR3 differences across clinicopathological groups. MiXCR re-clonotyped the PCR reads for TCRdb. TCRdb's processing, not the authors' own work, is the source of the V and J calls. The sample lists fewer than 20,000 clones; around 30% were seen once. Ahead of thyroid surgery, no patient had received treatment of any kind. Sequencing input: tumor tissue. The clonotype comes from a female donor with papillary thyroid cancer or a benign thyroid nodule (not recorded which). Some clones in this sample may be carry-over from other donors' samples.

The CDR3 region is CASSQGWTYGYTF. The CDR3 DNA reads as TGCGCCAGCAGCCAAGGGTGGACCTATGGCTACACCTTC. The V call is TRBV4-3, the J call TRBJ1-2; no firm D call. The CDR3 has 13 residues. V dropped 1 base and J dropped 4 bases, with 7 bases sitting between them. Germline CDR1 reads LGHNA; CDR2 reads YSLEER.